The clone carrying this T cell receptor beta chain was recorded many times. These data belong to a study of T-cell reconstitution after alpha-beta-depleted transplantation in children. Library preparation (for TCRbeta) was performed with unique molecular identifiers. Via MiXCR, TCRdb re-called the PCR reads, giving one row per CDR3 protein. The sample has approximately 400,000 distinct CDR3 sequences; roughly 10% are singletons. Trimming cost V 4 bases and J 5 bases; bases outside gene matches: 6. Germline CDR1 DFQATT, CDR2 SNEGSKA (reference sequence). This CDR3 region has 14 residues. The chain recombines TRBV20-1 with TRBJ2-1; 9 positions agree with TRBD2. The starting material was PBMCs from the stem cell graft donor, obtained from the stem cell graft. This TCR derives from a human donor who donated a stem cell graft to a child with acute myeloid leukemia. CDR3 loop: CSAKGGTSHNEQFF. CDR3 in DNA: TGCAGTGCTAAAGGGGGGACTAGCCACAATGAGCAGTTCTTC.